These 2 T cell receptor beta chains share one sample of origin, sequenced in a study of neoadjuvant anti-PD-1 for oral cavity cancer. Using immunoSEQ multiplex PCR, the repertoire was profiled, and TCRdb retains in-frame clones only, with some absent. The sample shows under 15,000 clones, around 66% of them seen only once. Sequencing was performed on PBMCs, taken before nivolumab (anti-PD-1) treatment. Receptors were obtained from a person aged 35 to 85 with oral cavity squamous cell carcinoma.

This chain uses TRBV6-6 with TRBJ1-1; D is ambiguous. The CDR3 loop spans 11 amino acids. The V end was cut by 6 bases, the J end by 5 bases, with 7 bases between. CDR1 MNHNY and CDR2 SVGAGI come from the germline V gene (reference sequence). In nucleotides, the CDR3 is TGTGCCAGCAGCCCGAATACTGAAGCTTTCTTT. It is translated as CASSPNTEAFF.

CDR3 protein: CASSDPGQVAKNIQYF. The CDR3 DNA reads as TGTGCCAGCAGCGACCCGGGACAAGTAGCCAAAAACATTCAGTACTTC. The V and J genes are TRBV2 and TRBJ2-4, with D tentatively TRBD1 (6 bases). The V end lost 6 bases, the J end lost 0 bases, and 15 bases lay between the germline ends. CDR3 length: 16 residues. Germline CDR1 is SNHLY and CDR2 is FYNNEI. Using reference TRBV2 and TRBJ2-4 for the parts outside the CDR3, the full variable domain is EPEVTQTPSHQVTQMGQEVILRCVPISNHLYFYWYRQILGQKVEFLVSFYNNEISEKSEIFDDQFSVERPDGSNFTLKIRSTKLEDSAMYFCASSDPGQVAKNIQYFGAGTRLSVL.